A single sample gave rise to the 30 T cell receptor beta chains below, sequenced in a study of shared clonotypes between healthy human individuals. Assay used: immunoSEQ multiplex PCR; TCRdb lists only in-frame clones, some missing. The sample shows about 1.1 million clones, around 78% of them seen only once. The source material was memory CD4+ T cells from PBMCs. Subset in this sample: CD45RA-negative fraction. These receptors were collected from a man in his late teens or twenties in good health. Some clones in this sample may be carry-over from other donors' samples.

V usage is TRBV6-5 and J usage is TRBJ2-3, with D perhaps TRBD1 (5 bases). The CDR3 is 14 amino acids. The V and J ends lost 5 bases and 0 bases respectively, with 9 bases between them. In germline, CDR1 is MNHEY, CDR2 SVGAGI. The DNA for the CDR3 is TGTGCCAGCAGTCGCGGACATAGCACAGATACGCAGTATTTT. Its translation is CASSRGHSTDTQYF.

This rearrangement joins TRBV6-1 to TRBJ2-7; D possibly corresponds to TRBD1 (5 bases). The CDR3 length is 13 residues. V was pared by 3 bases and J by 4 bases, with 10 bases between. In germline, CDR1 is MNHNS, CDR2 SASEGT. The CDR3 sequence is CASSDPRAYEQYF. The DNA of the CDR3 is TGTGCCAGCAGTGACCCCAGGGCGTACGAGCAGTACTTC.

This clone was recorded many times. The gene calls are TRBV7-9 and TRBJ2-1, with a possible D match to TRBD2 (6 bases). The CDR3 extends over 13 amino acids. From germline, CDR1 is SEHNR and CDR2 FQNEAQ (reference sequence). Trimming removed 5 bases at V and 6 bases at J, with 11 bases between. For the CDR3, the DNA is TGTGCCAGCAGCCGCGGAGGGCCCAATGAGCAGTTCTTC. Translating gives CASSRGGPNEQFF.

This clone was counted once. The chain uses TRBV18 and TRBJ1-2, with TRBD1 identical over 7 bases. The ends lost 6 bases at V and 8 bases at J; junction bases unmatched: 12. Germline CDR1 reads KGHSH; CDR2 reads LQKENI. This CDR3 has 14 residues. CDR3 sequence reads: CASSLQGGQTGYTF. The CDR3 DNA reads as TGTGCCAGCTCGCTTCAAGGGGGCCAGACAGGCTACACCTTC.

V is TRBV6-1 and J is TRBJ2-7, with 8 nucleotides matching TRBD2. Germline CDR1 MNHNS, CDR2 SASEGT. V shed 7 bases, J shed 3 bases, and the junction held 5 bases outside the gene matches. The CDR3 totals 13 residues. The CDR3 protein is CASIGGLGYEQYF. The CDR3 bases are TGTGCCAGCATAGGGGGACTAGGCTACGAGCAGTACTTC.

This clone was picked up a small number of times. The chain uses TRBV6-1 and TRBJ2-1; D remains unclear. Germline V gene lookup returns CDR1 MNHNS and CDR2 SASEGT. The length of the CDR3 is 16 residues. V was pared by 2 bases and J by 0 bases, with 11 bases between. The CDR3 bases are TGTGCCAGCAGTGAAAAAGCTGCGAGCTCCTACAATGAGCAGTTCTTC. This sequence encodes CASSEKAASSYNEQFF.

This chain uses TRBV7-3 with TRBJ2-3, with 15 bases aligning to TRBD2. This CDR3 contains 18 residues. V lost 4 bases to trimming and J lost 3 bases; unmatched junction nucleotides: 8. Germline CDR1 SGHTA, CDR2 FQGTGA. The CDR3 region has the DNA TGTGCCAGCAGCTCCAAACCCGGGACTAGCGGGAGGACAGATACGCAGTATTTT. Its protein is CASSSKPGTSGRTDTQYF.

This clone was recorded only once. The rearrangement uses TRBV25-1 and TRBJ2-1, with 8 bases fitting TRBD1. Per the germline V gene, CDR1 is MGHDK and CDR2 is SYGVNS. V shed 8 bases, J shed 2 bases, and the junction held 5 bases outside the gene matches. The CDR3 covers 14 residues. CDR3: CASSDRGTYNEQFF. CDR3 in DNA: TGTGCCAGCTCCGACAGGGGAACCTACAATGAGCAGTTCTTC.

The table lists this clone with a count of one. The junction and the germline gene differ at one end; a read error may be behind it. The rearrangement links TRBV2 to TRBJ2-7; TRBD2 agrees at 7 bases. The CDR3 spans 14 residues. Per germline, CDR1 SNHLY and CDR2 FYNNEI. Here the CDR3 DNA reads TGTGCCAGCAGTCAAGCTAGCGGATCCTACGAGCAGTACTTC. Protein: CASSQASGSYEQYF.

The chain couples TRBV2 to TRBJ2-3, with D possibly being TRBD1 (6 bases). Deletions cut 5 bases from V and 0 bases from J, with 6 bases between. The CDR3 is 13 amino acids. CDR1 and CDR2 (germline): SNHLY, FYNNEI. The CDR3 loop is CASSQGSTDTQYF. The CDR3 DNA is TGTGCCAGCAGTCAGGGGAGCACAGATACGCAGTATTTT.

The rearrangement joins TRBV5-1 to TRBJ2-1; 10 nucleotides align to TRBD1. J gave up 2 bases and V 2 bases, and 10 bases lay outside the gene matches. This CDR3 contains 18 residues. The germline gives CDR1 SGHRS, CDR2 YFSETQ. The CDR3, as DNA: TGCGCCAGCAGCTTTACCGGCCGGACAGGGGGGACCTACAATGAGCAGTTCTTC. Translating gives CASSFTGRTGGTYNEQFF. The full variable domain, with the rest looked up from reference TRBV5-1 and TRBJ2-1, is KAGVTQTPRYLIKTRGQQVTLSCSPISGHRSVSWYQQTPGQGLQFLFEYFSETQRNKGNFPGRFSGRQFSNSRSEMNVSTLELGDSALYLCASSFTGRTGGTYNEQFFGPGTRLTVL.

The rearrangement joins TRBV5-4 to TRBJ1-2; maybe TRBD1 (6 bases). The CDR3 length is 15 residues. The germline V and J ends were trimmed by 0 bases and 5 bases, with 14 bases remaining between them. Germline CDR1 reads SGHNT; CDR2 reads YYREEE (reference sequence). DNA for the CDR3: TGTGCCAGCAGCTTGGGGCAACAGGGAAAGTATGGCTACACCTTC. This gives the protein CASSLGQQGKYGYTF.

This clone was observed a single time. The V call is TRBV2, the J call TRBJ2-1; D may be TRBD2 (5 bases). Germline values: CDR1 SNHLY, CDR2 FYNNEI. Trimming cost V 6 bases and J 0 bases, with 24 bases left between them. The CDR3 contains 19 residues. CDR3 sequence (DNA): TGTGCCAGCAGGGACCGAGCGGACTCGACCTCAAGCTCCTACAATGAGCAGTTCTTC. This gives the protein CASRDRADSTSSSYNEQFF.

The rearrangement uses TRBV4-1 and TRBJ2-7; D possibly corresponds to TRBD2 (6 bases). The CDR3 loop spans 17 amino acids. Germline V gene sequence: CDR1 MGHRA, CDR2 YSYEKL. V lost 2 bases and J lost 3, with 20 bases in between. The CDR3: CASSQSRGFLAGYEQYF. The CDR3 DNA is TGCGCCAGCAGCCAAAGCCGGGGGTTCCTGGCGGGCTACGAGCAGTACTTC.

This clone showed up just a few times. Other DNA sequences of this sample code for an identical CDR3. This sequence joins TRBV11-2 and TRBJ1-1, with D unclear. Looked up from germline, CDR1 is SGHAT and CDR2 is FQNNGV. The CDR3 has 11 amino acids. V lost 2 bases to trimming and J lost 6 bases, with 4 bases between them. CDR3 nucleotides: TGTGCCAGCAGCTTACACTCTGAAGCTTTCTTT. This translates into CASSLHSEAFF.

The CDR3 DNA follows: TGTGCCAGTAGTTACCCCCAGGCAGAGACCCAGTACTTC. Encoded protein: CASSYPQAETQYF. This chain uses TRBV19 with TRBJ2-5; no firm D call. Trimming shortened V by 5 bases and J by 4 bases, and 11 bases separated the two germline ends. The CDR3 totals 13 residues. In germline, CDR1 is LNHDA, CDR2 SQIVND (reference sequence).

The chain couples TRBV9 to TRBJ2-2; D tentatively fits TRBD1 or TRBD2 (6 bases each). The CDR3 consists of 14 residues. The V end lost 6 bases, the J end lost 6 bases, and 15 bases lay between the germline ends. Looked up from germline, CDR1 is SGDLS and CDR2 is YYNGEE. CDR3 amino acids: CASNPVGGPGELFF. The CDR3 bases are TGTGCCAGCAACCCCGTTGGGGGGCCCGGGGAGCTGTTTTTT.

The V and J genes are TRBV11-2 and TRBJ2-5, with D perhaps TRBD1 (7 bases). Germline V gene data show CDR1 as SGHAT and CDR2 as FQNNGV. This CDR3 contains 15 residues. The V end lost 5 bases, the J end lost 5 bases, and 18 bases lay between the germline ends. The CDR3 loop reads CASSPAKGGGETQYF. In nucleotides, the CDR3 is TGTGCCAGCAGCCCGGCGAAAGGAGGGGGCGAGACCCAGTACTTC.

V gene TRBV5-4 combines with J gene TRBJ1-2; no clear D. V lost 0 bases and J lost 7, with 16 bases in between. The CDR3 has 15 amino acids. The V gene's germline CDR1 is SGHNT and CDR2 YYREEE (reference sequence). CDR3 coding DNA: TGTGCCAGCAGCTTGGGAGGAGATTCTATGTTTGGCTACACCTTC. Its protein is CASSLGGDSMFGYTF.

V gene TRBV5-1 combines with J gene TRBJ2-5, with D tentatively TRBD1 or TRBD2 (5 bases each). This CDR3 has 15 residues. Trimming cost V 4 bases and J 2 bases, with 15 bases left between them. Germline assignment: CDR1 SGHRS and CDR2 YFSETQ. The CDR3 coding sequence is TGCGCCAGCAGCCAGAGGGGTGGGTGGCAAGAGACCCAGTACTTC. Protein: CASSQRGGWQETQYF.

This clone has only a few counts. The chain carries TRBV20-1 and TRBJ1-1, with no clear D. CDR1 is DFQATT, CDR2 SNEGSKA, per germline (reference sequence). This CDR3 has 11 amino acids. Trimming shortened V by 6 bases and J by 6 bases, and 11 bases separated the two germline ends. The CDR3 loop is CSADRQAEAFF. The CDR3 DNA sequence: TGCAGTGCCGATCGCCAGGCTGAAGCTTTCTTT.

The chain has TRBV7-9 and TRBJ2-3; unclear D gene. Trimming shortened V by 3 bases and J by 6 bases, and 10 bases separated the two germline ends. The V gene's germline CDR1 is SEHNR and CDR2 FQNEAQ (reference sequence). CDR3 size: 13 residues. This CDR3 is CASSLGFSDTQYF. As DNA, the CDR3 is TGTGCCAGCAGCTTGGGCTTTTCGGATACGCAGTATTTT.

The table lists this clone with a count of one. A much larger clone lies a single base off, so this may be a read error. The chain recombines TRBV6-5 with TRBJ2-5, with D possibly matching TRBD1 (5 bases). V lost 5 bases and J 1 base, leaving 5 bases between the germline ends. Germline lookup yields CDR1 MNHEY and CDR2 SVGAGI. CDR3 length: 12 residues. The DNA for the CDR3 is TGTGCCAGCAGTGACAGCCAAGAGACCCAGTACTTC. Translation: CASSDSQETQYF.

The genes are TRBV7-9 and TRBJ1-2; TRBD1 aligns across 9 bases. The ends lost 3 bases at V and 5 bases at J; junction bases unmatched: 10. Germline V gene data show CDR1 as SEHNR and CDR2 as FQNEAQ (reference sequence). The CDR3 has 16 residues. The CDR3 here is CASSFPPGQGLYGYTF. CDR3 DNA: TGTGCCAGCAGCTTCCCCCCGGGACAGGGATTATATGGCTACACCTTC. Full variable domain (outside the CDR3, taken from reference TRBV7-9 and TRBJ1-2): DTGVSQNPRHKITKRGQNVTFRCDPISEHNRLYWYRQTLGQGPEFLTYFQNEAQLEKSRLLSDRFSAERPKGSFSTLEIQRTEQGDSAMYLCASSFPPGQGLYGYTFGSGTRLTVV.

Of note for this clone: Within the sample, other DNA sequences also encode this same CDR3. The chain links TRBV4-1 to TRBJ1-1, with D unclear. Per germline, CDR1 MGHRA and CDR2 YSYEKL. CDR3 length: 13 amino acids. V lost 3 bases and J lost 0, with 5 bases in between. CDR3 sequence (DNA): TGCGCCAGCAGCCAGGGAATGAACACTGAAGCTTTCTTT. This codes for CASSQGMNTEAFF.

The CDR3 DNA sequence: TGTGCCAGCTCAGACAGGGATTACGAGCAGTACTTC. It is translated as CASSDRDYEQYF. The chain carries TRBV18 and TRBJ2-7, with 7 bases identical to TRBD1. Germline-derived CDR1 and CDR2 are KGHSH and LQKENI. With V trimmed by 5 bases and J by 4 bases, 2 bases remained unmatched. CDR3 size: 12 residues.

The rearrangement joins TRBV28 to TRBJ1-2; D uncertain. V was trimmed by 5 bases and J by 3 bases, leaving 7 bases between them. The CDR3 loop spans 12 amino acids. Germline loops: CDR1 MDHEN, CDR2 SYDVKM. CDR3 bases: TGTGCCAGCAGTAACTACGACTATGGCTACACCTTC. As protein: CASSNYDYGYTF.

Only a few counts were recorded for this clone. The chain joins TRBV7-2 to TRBJ2-1; 12 bases map to TRBD2. Germline V gives CDR1 SGHTA, CDR2 FQGNSA. The CDR3 length is 15 residues. Trimming at V came to 9 bases and at J to 5 bases, leaving 8 bases not matched to a gene. The CDR3 is CASIPGLAGNNEQFF. The CDR3 DNA reads as TGTGCCAGTATTCCTGGACTAGCGGGGAACAATGAGCAGTTCTTC.

CDR3 region: CATSRDPRLAGSGETQYF. The DNA for the CDR3 is TGTGCCACCAGCAGAGATCCTCGGTTAGCGGGATCGGGAGAGACCCAGTACTTC. This chain connects TRBV15 to TRBJ2-5, with 8 bases lining up with TRBD2. The germline gives CDR1 LNHNV, CDR2 YYDKDF (reference sequence). The trim removed 0 bases at V and 4 bases at J, leaving 13 bases unmatched. The CDR3 runs 18 residues.

The chain links TRBV6-6 to TRBJ2-5, with no clear D. The J call may be mistaken, given a closer DNA end match to TRBJ2-7. CDR1 and CDR2 (germline): MNHNY, SVGAGI (reference sequence). The CDR3 has 11 amino acids. The CDR3 DNA is TGTGCCAGCAGGGACCGTTACGAGCAGTACTTC. Amino acids: CASRDRYEQYF.